These T cell receptor beta chains were read from a single sample in a study of cytomegalovirus exposure and HLA in healthy donors. Method: immunoSEQ multiplex PCR; TCRdb's copy keeps in-frame clones and lacks some. The sample comprises fewer than 150,000 clones, roughly 80% of which are singletons, and approximately 30% rests with the top ten. The sample was PBMCs. All receptors come from a man between 60 and 70 years old in good health and CMV-seropositive. Each CDR3 is given with its conserved first and last residue. D genes are given only for firm matches. Size is omitted from some rows. Given values are once, few, many or a class for expanded clones.

clone_size d_call j_call v_call cdr3_aa cdr3_nt
. . TRBJ1-2 TRBV2 CASGGRRGVNYGYTF TGTGCCAGTGGGGGTAGGAGGGGAGTTAACTATGGCTACACCTTC
. . TRBJ2-7 TRBV11-2 CASSLEYGGGGYEQYF TGTGCCAGCAGCTTAGAGTACGGGGGTGGCGGCTACGAGCAGTACTTC
once . TRBJ1-2 TRBV15 CATSRDPRNGYTF TGTGCCACCAGCAGAGATCCGAGAAATGGCTACACCTTC
. TRBD2 TRBJ2-5 TRBV7-9 CASSPHLRTSGTEEETQYF TGTGCCAGCAGCCCCCACCTACGGACTAGCGGGACCGAGGAAGAGACCCAGTACTTC
few TRBD2 TRBJ2-7 TRBV5-1 CASSFTSGSEEQYF TGCGCCAGCAGCTTTACTAGCGGTAGCGAAGAGCAGTACTTC
. TRBD1 TRBJ2-3 TRBV6-5 CASSYGQGVGDTQYF TGTGCCAGCAGTTACGGACAGGGGGTAGGAGATACGCAGTATTTT
medium-sized . TRBJ2-1 TRBV4-1 CASSPLGRTSYNEQFF TGCGCCAGCAGCCCCCTAGGGAGAACTTCCTACAATGAGCAGTTCTTC
few TRBD1 TRBJ2-2 TRBV6-1 CASRTGVLNTGELFF TGTGCCAGCAGAACAGGGGTATTGAACACCGGGGAGCTGTTTTTT
. . TRBJ2-1 TRBV5-1 CATSGTGPPDEQFF TGCGCCACCTCAGGGACTGGGCCCCCGGATGAGCAGTTCTTC
few TRBD1 TRBJ1-1 TRBV5-8 CASSRRTGWTNTEAFF TGTGCCAGCAGCCGCAGGACAGGCTGGACGAACACTGAAGCTTTCTTT
few . TRBJ2-1 TRBV11-2 CASSVTRSSYNEQFF TGTGCCAGCAGCGTTACTCGAAGCTCCTACAATGAGCAGTTCTTC
. TRBD2 TRBJ2-1 TRBV4-2 CASSQEFDAGGLYNEQFF TGTGCCAGCAGCCAAGAGTTTGATGCGGGGGGGCTATACAATGAGCAGTTCTTC
. TRBD2 TRBJ2-2 TRBV7-9 CASSFSPGLAGTGELFF TGTGCCAGCAGCTTTTCCCCGGGACTAGCAGGCACCGGGGAGCTGTTTTTT
. TRBD1 TRBJ2-4 TRBV2 CASGRQGTAKNIQYF TGTGCCAGCGGGAGACAGGGAACGGCCAAAAACATTCAGTACTTC
. TRBD1 TRBJ2-7 TRBV6-5 CASSYDRAYEQYF TGTGCCAGCAGTTACGACAGGGCGTACGAGCAGTACTTC
few . TRBJ2-2 TRBV5-1 CASSLLYTGELFF TGCGCCAGCAGCTTACTATACACCGGGGAGCTGTTTTTT
once TRBD1 TRBJ1-5 TRBV2 CASRVGQVGQPQHF TGTGCCAGCAGAGTCGGACAGGTGGGCCAGCCCCAGCATTTT
. TRBD1 TRBJ2-7 TRBV28 CASRHGQGAHHEQYF TGTGCCAGCAGACACGGACAGGGGGCGCATCACGAGCAGTACTTC
few . TRBJ1-2 TRBV27 CASSIDSLDYGYTF TGTGCCAGCAGTATAGACAGTTTAGACTATGGCTACACCTTC
few . TRBJ1-5 TRBV6-5 CASSYNRVGQPQHF TGTGCCAGCAGTTACAACCGGGTAGGCCAGCCCCAGCATTTT
. . TRBJ1-2 TRBV5-1 CASSLDADGYTF TGCGCCAGCAGCTTGGATGCAGATGGCTACACCTTC
. TRBD1 TRBJ2-7 TRBV5-6 CASSFRQGGEQYF TGTGCCAGCAGCTTCCGACAGGGCGGCGAGCAGTACTTC
. . TRBJ1-5 TRBV7-2 CASSLGGQNYQPQHF TGTGCCAGCAGCTTAGGTGGACAGAACTATCAGCCCCAGCATTTT
. TRBD1 TRBJ1-2 TRBV30 CAWSVRGRYGYTF TGTGCCTGGAGTGTAAGGGGGCGATATGGCTACACCTTC
. TRBD1 TRBJ2-7 TRBV5-8 CASSPGQGKLEQYF TGTGCCAGCAGCCCCGGACAGGGGAAGCTCGAGCAGTACTTC
. TRBD1 TRBJ2-7 TRBV7-3 CASRGGTGAYEQYF TGTGCCAGCAGGGGAGGGACAGGGGCCTACGAGCAGTACTTC
once TRBD2 TRBJ2-1 TRBV4-1 CASSHLGRLAGGQGEQFF TGCGCCAGCAGCCACCTTGGCCGACTAGCGGGGGGGCAGGGTGAGCAGTTCTTC
. . TRBJ1-5 TRBV4-1 CASSQEGAQPQHF TGCGCCAGCAGCCAAGAGGGGGCGCAGCCCCAGCATTTT
. . TRBJ1-2 TRBV10-1 CASSPGQPYGYTF TGCGCCAGCAGCCCTGGACAGCCCTATGGCTACACCTTC
. . TRBJ2-6 TRBV19 CASTGANVLTF TGTGCCAGCACTGGGGCCAACGTCCTGACTTTC
once . TRBJ1-2 TRBV5-1 CASSLEPSNYGYTF TGCGCCAGCAGCTTAGAGCCTTCTAACTATGGCTACACCTTC
. . TRBJ2-7 TRBV30 CAWSLGRGGFYEQYF TGTGCCTGGTCCTTGGGAAGGGGAGGTTTTTACGAGCAGTACTTC
. . TRBJ2-7 TRBV7-2 CASSRLSGDEQYF TGTGCCAGCAGCCGATTGTCCGGGGACGAGCAGTACTTC
. TRBD2 TRBJ2-1 TRBV27 CASFPAGATYNEQFF TGTGCCAGCTTCCCCGCGGGAGCCACCTACAATGAGCAGTTCTTC
. TRBD1 TRBJ1-2 TRBV6-6 CASSPGQDGYTF TGTGCCAGCAGTCCCGGACAGGATGGCTACACCTTC
few . TRBJ2-3 TRBV7-6 CASSPDSGSTDTQYF TGTGCCAGCAGCCCGGACAGTGGGTCCACAGATACGCAGTATTTT
. . TRBJ2-1 TRBV2 CASSENTGVYNEQFF TGTGCCAGCAGTGAAAATACGGGAGTTTACAATGAGCAGTTCTTC
. . TRBJ2-7 TRBV5-1 CASSSGGFYEQYF TGCGCCAGCAGCTCCGGGGGATTCTACGAGCAGTACTTC
. . TRBJ2-7 TRBV6-5 CASSVGVVPKQYF TGTGCCAGCAGTGTCGGGGTAGTCCCCAAGCAGTACTTC
. TRBD1 TRBJ2-5 TRBV7-6 CASSLAGTEKETQYF TGTGCCAGCAGCTTAGCGGGGACAGAGAAAGAGACCCAGTACTTC
. TRBD2 TRBJ2-1 TRBV6-5 CASRPGLAGGEQFF TGTGCCAGCAGACCCGGACTAGCGGGAGGTGAGCAGTTCTTC
. . TRBJ1-4 TRBV30 CAWRTGNKPNEKLFF TGTGCCTGGAGAACGGGGAATAAACCTAATGAAAAACTGTTTTTT
. . TRBJ1-6 TRBV7-8 CASSQNSPLHF TGTGCCAGCAGCCAAAATTCACCCCTCCACTTT